This T cell receptor beta chain was recovered during a study of response to subunit inactivated influenza vaccine. Study-level findings and limits: Every seasonal influenza vaccination brings in few new T cells, the authors suggested.

This CDR3 has 13 residues. Germline-derived CDR1 and CDR2 are SQVTM and ANQGSEA. V lost 4 bases and J lost 0, with 9 bases in between. As regards this clonotype: Antigen specificity is unknown.

TCRdb re-derived calls from the RT-PCR reads in MiXCR, one entry per CDR3 protein. Here the sample spans more than 550,000 distinct CDR3 sequences, around 11% being singletons. These data are also associated with another study on T cells expressing NK-cell markers. That work states: The authors made TCR beta cDNA libraries by 5'RACE template switching. This switching added a universal primer site and UMIs. Serological testing identified seven of the eight sequenced donors as HCMV-seropositive and one as seronegative. As a fraction of CD8+ T cells, dominant NKG2C+ clonotypes reached roughly 1.0-7.5% in six donors. Among a few donors, these clonotypes also ranked first in the CD3+CD56-NKG2C+ fraction.

Sequenced here: PBMCs from blood, sampled on the day of vaccination. This sequence was found in a man in his fifties or sixties who received an inactivated influenza vaccine. The chain has TRBV29-1 and TRBJ1-1, with D hard to call. The CDR3 DNA is TGCAGCGTTGTCAGCGCTTTGAACACTGAAGCTTTCTTT. This sequence encodes CSVVSALNTEAFF.